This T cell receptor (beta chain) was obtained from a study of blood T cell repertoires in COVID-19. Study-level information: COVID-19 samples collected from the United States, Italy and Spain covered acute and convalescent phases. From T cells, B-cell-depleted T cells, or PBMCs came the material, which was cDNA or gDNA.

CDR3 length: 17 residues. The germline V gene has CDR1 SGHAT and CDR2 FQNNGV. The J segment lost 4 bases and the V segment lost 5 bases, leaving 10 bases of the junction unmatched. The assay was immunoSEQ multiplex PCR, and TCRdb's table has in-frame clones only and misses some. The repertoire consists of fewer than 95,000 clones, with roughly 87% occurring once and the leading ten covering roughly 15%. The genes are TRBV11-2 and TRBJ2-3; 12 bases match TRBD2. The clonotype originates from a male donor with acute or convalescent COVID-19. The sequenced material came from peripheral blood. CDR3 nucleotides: TGTGCCAGCAGCCCGCGGCTAGCGGGGGGGCTCCCAGATACGCAGTATTTT. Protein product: CASSPRLAGGLPDTQYF.